This T cell receptor beta chain comes out of a study of cytomegalovirus exposure and HLA in healthy donors. Study-wide results and limits: In a later analysis, CMV-associated beta chains were mostly HLA-associated, it appeared. Earlier findings revealed that most TCR beta V segments proved productive either about 87% or about 30% of the time.

This PCR relied on a set of 60 Vbeta primers and 13 Jbeta primers. As handled by the study authors: Approximately 12 million of about 88 million unique TCR beta chains were shared, per a later count. Sequencing used immunoSEQ multiplex PCR; TCRdb keeps in-frame clones, though not all of them. D and trimming come from the DNA, and the V and J calls and clone size come from that table. This table has 100,000 to 150,000 clones, 80% appearing once. Of note for this clone: Its antigen is unknown.

The sequenced sample consisted of PBMCs. This TCR was sampled from a man aged 30 to 45 in good health and CMV-seronegative.

CDR3 residues: CATRRQGNTGELFF. The CDR3 DNA sequence: TGTGCCACACGTAGACAGGGGAACACCGGGGAGCTGTTTTTT. The gene calls are TRBV6-1 and TRBJ2-2, with 7 bases that match TRBD1. This CDR3 is 14 amino acids long. Germline V gene data show CDR1 as MNHNS and CDR2 as SASEGT. The V segment lost 10 bases and the J segment 1 base; nucleotides outside the gene matches: 6.